This TCR beta chain was identified in a study of glioma-infiltrating T cells after dendritic cell vaccination. Study details: Three intradermal dendritic cell vaccine injections were given every two weeks. Study-level findings and limits: The cohort had few patients with full blood and tumor sets.

The CDR3 covers 12 residues. CDR1 and CDR2 from the germline V gene are MGHRA and YSYEKL. V shed 1 base and J 15 bases; nucleotides not matched to a gene: 5. Patients had residual fresh-frozen tumor tissue and more than two years of survival data. As to this clone: What it binds is not known.

Amplification used 60 V beta primers and 13 J beta primers. TCRdb's table, derived via immunoSEQ multiplex PCR, lists solely in-frame clones and lacks some. In the table there are roughly 82,000 clones, roughly 89% of which are singletons. The sequences come from blood, collected before dendritic cell vaccination. The TCR comes from a human donor with glioblastoma. The chain combines TRBV4-1 with TRBJ2-1, with 8 bases lining up with TRBD2. CDR3 sequence: CASSQVRGAMFF. The CDR3 DNA reads as TGCGCCAGCAGCCAAGTGCGGGGGGCGATGTTCTTC.